This passage covers 4 T cell receptor beta chains from one sample sequenced in a study of cytotoxic CD8 clonotypes in ibrutinib-treated CLL. Produced via immunoSEQ multiplex PCR; TCRdb's table is partial and in-frame only. This sample has 130,000 to 150,000 clones, with around 80% found just once. The sequenced sample was PBMCs, obtained after 12 months of ibrutinib treatment. All receptors come from a human donor with chronic lymphocytic leukemia.

The V gene is TRBV9, the J gene TRBJ1-1; D gene ambiguous. Looked up from germline, CDR1 is SGDLS and CDR2 is YYNGEE. The CDR3 totals 14 residues. Trimming took off 0 bases at V and 5 bases at J, with 11 bases between the two ends. CDR3 sequence: CASSVVVPVTEAFF. CDR3 coding DNA: TGTGCCAGCAGCGTAGTTGTACCTGTTACTGAAGCTTTCTTT.

The V and J genes are TRBV25-1 and TRBJ1-5; D is uncertain. CDR3 length equals 17 residues. Germline CDR1 MGHDK, CDR2 SYGVNS. Trimming removed 3 bases from V and 3 bases from J, with 18 bases in between. Here the CDR3 DNA reads TGTGCCAGCAGTGAGCGAAGGTTGTTCCTGGACAATCAGCCCCAGCATTTT. Encoded protein: CASSERRLFLDNQPQHF. Looking up the rest from reference TRBV25-1 and TRBJ1-5 gives the full variable domain: EADIYQTPRYLVIGTGKKITLECSQTMGHDKMYWYQQDPGMELHLIHYSYGVNSTEKGDLSSESTVSRIRTEHFPLTLESARPSHTSQYLCASSERRLFLDNQPQHFGDGTRLSIL.

The chain combines TRBV9 with TRBJ2-7; 10 nucleotides line up with TRBD1. Germline V gene lookup returns CDR1 SGDLS and CDR2 YYNGEE. This CDR3 comprises 14 residues. V was clipped by 4 bases and J by 4 bases; unmatched bases: 5. The CDR3 region has the DNA TGTGCCAGCAGCCCTCGGACAGGGGGATACGAGCAGTACTTC. It yields the protein CASSPRTGGYEQYF.

This chain connects TRBV4-1 to TRBJ2-3, with TRBD2 matching 12 bases. V was clipped by 4 bases and J by 3 bases; unmatched bases: 8. Per the germline V gene, CDR1 is MGHRA and CDR2 is YSYEKL. This CDR3 has 17 residues. CDR3 loop: CASSRERTSGKTDTQYF. DNA for the CDR3: TGCGCCAGCAGCCGAGAGAGGACTAGCGGGAAAACAGATACGCAGTATTTT.